This T cell receptor beta chain was documented in a study of cytomegalovirus exposure and HLA in healthy donors. Study-level information: When fewer than 500 donors were genotyped, around 77% of them were found to fall in the Caucasian-associated ancestry cluster.

Comment on this clone: Its antigen is currently unknown.

V was pared by 1 base and J by 3 bases, with 4 bases of the junction left unmatched. Looked up from germline, CDR1 is SGDLS and CDR2 is YYNGEE. There are 15 residues in the CDR3. Both 60 Vbeta primers and 13 Jbeta primers went into the PCR. This table comes from immunoSEQ multiplex PCR, and its TCRdb copy is limited to in-frame clones, with some not included. The sample has more than 80,000 clones, 70% to 85% seen once; the top ten hold 0.79%. Whole-study findings and limits: Later work showed greater clonal expansion in HLA-associated TCR beta chains than in equally common others. A previous analysis found most TCR beta V segments productive roughly 87% or roughly 30% of the time.

The receptor's source is a boy younger than 18 in good health and CMV-seronegative. The V gene is TRBV9, the J gene TRBJ2-1, with 7 bases aligning to TRBD2. The sample comprised PBMCs. CDR3 sequence reads: CASSVLAESYNEQFF. The CDR3 DNA is TGTGCCAGCAGCGTACTAGCGGAGAGCTACAATGAGCAGTTCTTC.